The following is a TCR beta chain sequence with its context. What antigen it recognizes has not been identified. Per-base quality was not reported, and no clone a single base away is much larger than it. Ficoll-Paque density gradient centrifugation was the method used to isolate PBMCs. This sample was included in a study of T-cell memory formation after mild COVID-19 (dated by TCRdb to the early 2020s). Regarding the study in general: Most TCR sequence clusters were specific to one of the two donors. In two donors, T-cell clones that expanded and contracted after mild COVID-19 were tracked by sequencing TCRalpha and TCRbeta repertoires over time. The cohort was made up of two young adult volunteers, one female and one male, who were previously healthy.

The sequencer listed for this sample is Illumina NovaSeq 6000. cDNA libraries for TCRalpha and TCRbeta were prepared by 5'RACE using constant-segment primers, with sample barcodes and unique molecular identifiers added. Trizol reagent was used to extract RNA from every sample. Libraries were amplified in two PCR steps, with a second sample barcode and Illumina TruSeq adapters added in the second step. The libraries were sequenced on an Illumina NovaSeq using 2 x 150 bp paired-end reads. Regarding the original processing steps: Reads were demultiplexed and collapsed into UMI-guided consensus sequences with migec v1.2.7. With mixcr v2.1.11, UMI consensuses were aligned to TRA and TRB V and J templates and assembled into clonotypes. A clonotype was counted as expanded or contracted only if both edgeR and NoisET called the change significant, with noise models trained on biological replicates. For edgeR calls, the thresholds were a false discovery rate-adjusted p below 0.01 and a log2 fold-change of 1. As an exploratory analysis of dynamics, PCA with hierarchical clustering was applied to max-normalized trajectories of the 1000 most abundant clonotypes. Separately sequenced CD4+ and CD8+ repertoires were used to assign a CD4 or CD8 phenotype to each responding clone. TCRdb reworked the public reads: Q25 trimming with fastp, MiXCR clone assembly, productive beta chains retained. A single entry per CDR3 protein holds the most common genes and DNA from its merged rows. The V and J calls were not made by the authors but by TCRdb's processing. The sample yields over 400,000 distinct CDR3 sequences; 23% were counted once. The ten biggest clones cover around 13% of the sample.

The research as a whole found: The second-wave clones that peaked on day 37 were not confirmed to be SARS-CoV-2 specific. Some responding clones were detected in pre-infection memory, suggesting pre-existing cross-reactive memory T cells joined the SARS-CoV-2 response. From day 15 to 85, contracting clones showed balanced CD4/CD8 phenotypes, whereas a second wave of clones that expanded from day 15 to 37 leaned towards CD4+. Contracting CD4+ clones appeared mostly in the CM and EM memory subsets, whereas CD8+ clones were enriched in EMRA. Only a couple of mild cases were covered in the study, and larger cohorts including severe cases with pre-infection samples were considered necessary.

V was cut back by 1 base and J by 3 bases, leaving a gap of 9 bases between them. The CDR3 numbers 14 residues from cysteine through phenylalanine. The entry retains the CDR3 DNA only, 42 bases that are in frame from base 1. From a lookup of the germline V gene (reference sequence), CDR1 and CDR2 are MNHEY and SMNVEV. Sequenced: PBMCs or a T cell subset sorted from them (not recorded which). The clonotype originates from an adult woman who had mild COVID-19 (a few samples of this study predate the infection). The sample titles of this study are shuffled in the database, so cell type and time point are left out; the donor was told from shared clones. The sequence is built from TRBV27 and TRBJ2-5; TRBD1 is perhaps the D gene, given 5 matching bases. The CDR3 protein is CASSLWGREETQYF. The nucleotide sequence is given as TGTGCCAGCAGTTTATGGGGCAGGGAAGAGACCCAGTACTTC.